The 18 T cell receptor beta chains given below trace back to one sample, sequenced in a study of blood T cell repertoires in COVID-19. Assay: immunoSEQ multiplex PCR; the TCRdb copy retains only in-frame clones and omits some. The table shows approximately 200,000 clones, with about 83% occurring only once. Sequences were obtained from peripheral blood. These receptors were obtained from a woman in her fifties or sixties with acute or convalescent COVID-19.

In its sample, this clone was seen a few times. The chain recombines TRBV5-4 with TRBJ1-6, with a weak D call TRBD1 (6 bases). The germline V gene encodes CDR1 SGHNT and CDR2 YYREEE (reference sequence). The CDR3 has 16 residues. V was pared by 2 bases and J by 6 bases, with 15 bases between. In DNA, the CDR3 is TGTGCCAGCAGCTTAGGCGGACAGAACATTAATTCACCCCTCCACTTT. Residues: CASSLGGQNINSPLHF.

This sequence joins TRBV25-1 and TRBJ2-1, with D unresolved. The germline V gene encodes CDR1 MGHDK and CDR2 SYGVNS. The CDR3 is 12 amino acids. The V gene lost 6 bases and the J gene lost 9 bases, with 12 bases spanning the gap. CDR3 nucleotides: TGTGCCAGCAGCCAGACTCCTACTGAGCAGTTCTTC. The encoded protein is CASSQTPTEQFF. The full variable domain, its missing parts supplied by reference TRBV25-1 and TRBJ2-1, is EADIYQTPRYLVIGTGKKITLECSQTMGHDKMYWYQQDPGMELHLIHYSYGVNSTEKGDLSSESTVSRIRTEHFPLTLESARPSHTSQYLCASSQTPTEQFFGPGTRLTVL.

This clone has just one count. The J gene is TRBJ1-4, the V gene TRBV15, with 9 bases identical to TRBD1. J lost 8 bases, V lost 3 bases, and 10 bases had no gene match. Germline CDR1 is LNHNV and CDR2 is YYDKDF (reference sequence). The CDR3 loop spans 16 amino acids. CDR3 loop: CATSSPTRDRDEKLFF. The CDR3 DNA reads TGTGCCACCAGCAGTCCAACCCGGGACAGGGACGAAAAACTGTTTTTT.

The chain has TRBV7-2 and TRBJ2-2; no definite D call. CDR1 is SGHTA and CDR2 is FQGNSA in the germline V gene. This CDR3 is built from 15 residues. V shed 2 bases and J shed 3 bases, with 10 bases lying between them. CDR3 coding DNA: TGTGCCAGCAGCTTATCACGTCGCGACACCGGGGAGCTGTTTTTT. It is translated as CASSLSRRDTGELFF. The full variable domain, completed using reference TRBV7-2 and TRBJ2-2, is GAGVSQSPSNKVTEKGKDVELRCDPISGHTALYWYRQSLGQGLEFLIYFQGNSAPDKSGLPSDRFSAERTGGSVSTLTIQRTQQEDSAVYLCASSLSRRDTGELFFGEGSRLTVL.

V gene TRBV28 combines with J gene TRBJ2-7; 9 nucleotides line up with TRBD1. This CDR3 has 16 residues. The J segment lost 3 bases and the V segment lost 4 bases, leaving 10 bases of the junction unmatched. The germline V gene has CDR1 MDHEN and CDR2 SYDVKM. Here the CDR3 DNA reads TGTGCCAGCAGTTCCCCAGGACAGGGGTTAAACTACGAGCAGTACTTC. This translates into CASSSPGQGLNYEQYF. Full variable domain (rest looked up from reference TRBV28 and TRBJ2-7): DVKVTQSSRYLVKRTGEKVFLECVQDMDHENMFWYRQDPGLGLRLIYFSYDVKMKEKGDIPEGYSVSREKKERFSLILESASTNQTSMYLCASSSPGQGLNYEQYFGPGTRLTVT.

The rearrangement joins TRBV11-2 to TRBJ2-3, with D possibly matching TRBD2 (6 bases). Germline V gene sequence: CDR1 SGHAT, CDR2 FQNNGV. This CDR3 contains 14 residues. V dropped 5 bases and J dropped 3 bases, with 12 bases sitting between them. The CDR3 nucleotides read TGTGCCAGCAGCCGAATGACTAGTACAGATACGCAGTATTTT. Translated: CASSRMTSTDTQYF.

This chain links TRBV2 with TRBJ2-2, with 13 positions matching TRBD2. CDR3 size: 16 residues. Trimming cost V 6 bases and J 4 bases; bases outside gene matches: 5. The germline V gene has CDR1 SNHLY and CDR2 FYNNEI. In nucleotides, the CDR3 is TGTGCCAGCAGAGCTACTAGCGGGAGGGGCACCGGGGAGCTGTTTTTT. Translation: CASRATSGRGTGELFF.

Worth noting for this clone: At one end the junction does not follow the germline gene, possibly because of a read error. The V call is TRBV30, the J call TRBJ1-4; 7 nucleotides agree with TRBD1. CDR1 GTSNPN and CDR2 SVGIG come from the germline V gene (reference sequence). The CDR3 contains 14 residues. The CDR3 protein is CAWSAAHGAGGLNF. CDR3 sequence (DNA): TGTGCCTGGAGTGCCGCCCATGGGGCAGGGGGACTCAATTTT. Full variable domain (outside the CDR3, taken from reference TRBV30 and TRBJ1-4): SQTIHQWPATLVQPVGSPLSLECTVEGTSNPNLYWYRQAAGRGLQLLFYSVGIGQISSEVPQNLSASRPQDRQFILSSKKLLLSDSGFYLCAWSAAHGAGGLNFGSGTQLSVL.

V gene TRBV20-1 combines with J gene TRBJ1-4; 7 nucleotides line up with TRBD1. CDR1 is DFQATT, CDR2 SNEGSKA, per germline (reference sequence). The J segment lost 0 bases and the V segment lost 3 bases, leaving 4 bases of the junction unmatched. CDR3 length: 15 residues. CDR3: CSASRQGATNEKLFF. DNA of the CDR3: TGCAGTGCTAGTCGACAGGGCGCAACTAATGAAAAACTGTTTTTT.

The chain recombines TRBV19 with TRBJ1-3, with D maybe TRBD1 (5 bases). This CDR3 region has 15 residues. Germline-derived CDR1 and CDR2 are LNHDA and SQIVND (reference sequence). Trimming removed 4 bases from V and 4 bases from J, with 14 bases in between. CDR3 sequence: CASSNSPWTGNTIYF. The DNA of the CDR3 is TGTGCCAGTAGTAACTCACCCTGGACAGGAAACACCATATATTTT.

The CDR3 DNA reads as TGTGCCAGTAGTATCGGCAGGAGGGCCACTGAAGCTTTCTTT. Translation: CASSIGRRATEAFF. The J gene is TRBJ1-1, the V gene TRBV19; no clear D gene. Trimming took 3 bases from V and 4 from J, leaving 12 bases between them. The CDR3 length is 14 residues. CDR1 is LNHDA and CDR2 is SQIVND in the germline V gene (reference sequence).

The J gene is TRBJ1-3, the V gene TRBV4-1; the D is unclear. The CDR3 consists of 15 residues. Germline assignment: CDR1 MGHRA and CDR2 YSYEKL. V dropped 0 bases and J dropped 4 bases, with 10 bases sitting between them. This CDR3 is CASSQEAQSGNTIYF. The CDR3 DNA sequence: TGCGCCAGCAGCCAAGAGGCACAGTCCGGAAACACCATATATTTT.

V gene TRBV6-5 combines with J gene TRBJ1-2; possible D gene TRBD1, 5 bases. This CDR3 comprises 12 residues. Per germline, CDR1 MNHEY and CDR2 SVGAGI. Trimming cost V 11 bases and J 4 bases, with 14 bases left between them. The CDR3 DNA sequence: TGTGCCTCCGATCCGGGGGGCTATGGCTACACCTTC. Translating gives CASDPGGYGYTF.

This clone has only a few counts. CDR3 amino acids: CASSLAGSDGEQYF. The CDR3 nucleotides are TGTGCCAGCAGCTTAGCGGGCTCAGATGGAGAGCAGTACTTC. The chain joins TRBV7-9 to TRBJ2-7; D is uncertain. This CDR3 is built from 14 residues. CDR1 and CDR2 from the germline V gene are SEHNR and FQNEAQ (reference sequence). The ends were cut back, 0 bases at V and 7 bases at J, with 13 bases in the middle.

Of note for this clone: At one boundary the junction diverges from the germline segment, which might be a read error. The rearrangement links TRBV2 to TRBJ1-5; D may be TRBD1 (6 bases). This CDR3 comprises 11 residues. The germline V gene encodes CDR1 SNHLY and CDR2 FYNNEI. For the CDR3, the DNA is TGTGCCAGCAGATTGGGGGGGCCCCAGCATTTC. It translates to CASRLGGPQHF.

The rearrangement uses TRBV2 and TRBJ2-5; 7 bases are shared with TRBD1. The CDR3 loop spans 13 amino acids. Unmatched junction bases numbered 6, after V lost 6 bases and J lost 5 bases. CDR1 is SNHLY and CDR2 is FYNNEI in the germline V gene. In DNA, the CDR3 is TGTGCCAGCAGGAGACAGGGCGATGAGACCCAGTACTTC. Its translation: CASRRQGDETQYF.

V is TRBV20-1 and J is TRBJ2-7; no definite D call. V gave up 6 bases and J gave up 0 bases, with 6 bases separating them. This CDR3 contains 11 residues. Per germline, CDR1 DFQATT and CDR2 SNEGSKA (reference sequence). In nucleotides, the CDR3 is TGCAGTGCCGACAACTCCTACGAGCAGTACTTC. It translates to CSADNSYEQYF.

The chain joins TRBV7-9 to TRBJ1-1, with D perhaps matching TRBD1 (6 bases). CDR3 size: 18 residues. The V end was cut by 3 bases, the J end by 4 bases, with 24 bases between. CDR1 SEHNR and CDR2 FQNEAQ come from the germline V gene (reference sequence). The CDR3 region has the DNA TGTGCCAGCAGCTTTCCCGGATCGACAGGCCGACGGGGCACTGAAGCTTTCTTT. It translates to CASSFPGSTGRRGTEAFF.